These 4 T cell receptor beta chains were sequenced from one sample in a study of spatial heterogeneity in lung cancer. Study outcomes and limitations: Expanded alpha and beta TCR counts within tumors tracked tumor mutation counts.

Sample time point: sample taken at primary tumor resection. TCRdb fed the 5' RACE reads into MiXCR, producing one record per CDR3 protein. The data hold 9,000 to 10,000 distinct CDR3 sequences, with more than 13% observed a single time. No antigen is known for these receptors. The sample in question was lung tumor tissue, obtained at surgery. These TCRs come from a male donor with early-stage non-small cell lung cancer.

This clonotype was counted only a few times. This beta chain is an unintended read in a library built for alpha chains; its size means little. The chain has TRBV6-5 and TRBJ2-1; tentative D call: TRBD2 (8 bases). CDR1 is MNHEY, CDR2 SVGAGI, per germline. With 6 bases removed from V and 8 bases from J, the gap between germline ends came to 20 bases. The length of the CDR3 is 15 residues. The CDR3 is CASRTGGGQFDEQFF. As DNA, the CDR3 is TGTGCCAGCAGAACCGGGGGGGGACAGTTCGATGAGCAGTTCTTC.

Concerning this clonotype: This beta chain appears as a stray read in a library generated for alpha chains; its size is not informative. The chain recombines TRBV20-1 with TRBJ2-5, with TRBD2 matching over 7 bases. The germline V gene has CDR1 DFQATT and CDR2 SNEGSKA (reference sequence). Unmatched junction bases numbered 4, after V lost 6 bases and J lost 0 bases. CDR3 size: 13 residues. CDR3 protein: CSAVLADQETQYF. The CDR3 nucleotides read TGCAGTGCGGTCCTAGCGGACCAAGAGACCCAGTACTTC.

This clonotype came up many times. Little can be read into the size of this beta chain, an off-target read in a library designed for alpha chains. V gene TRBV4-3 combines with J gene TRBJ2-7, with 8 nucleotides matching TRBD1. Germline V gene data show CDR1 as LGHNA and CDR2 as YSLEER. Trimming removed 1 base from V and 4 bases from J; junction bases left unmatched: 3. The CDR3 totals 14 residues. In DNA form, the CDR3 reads TGCGCCAGCAGCCAAGGGACAGGGAGGTACGAGCAGTACTTC. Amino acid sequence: CASSQGTGRYEQYF.

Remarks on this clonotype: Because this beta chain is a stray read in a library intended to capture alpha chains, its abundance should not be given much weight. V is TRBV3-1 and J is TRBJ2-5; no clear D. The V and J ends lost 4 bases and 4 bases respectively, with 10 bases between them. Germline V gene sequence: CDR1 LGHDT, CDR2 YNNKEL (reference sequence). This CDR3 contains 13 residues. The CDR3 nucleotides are TGTGCCAGCAGCCTCCGAGCAGGAGAGACCCAGTACTTC. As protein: CASSLRAGETQYF.